These 8 T cell receptor beta chains originate from one sample sequenced in a study of siplizumab effects on memory and regulatory T cells. Profiled with immunoSEQ multiplex PCR; TCRdb holds only in-frame clones, not every one. Among some 100,000 clones listed, more than 85% were seen once. Sequenced: CD8+ T cells sorted from blood. These receptors all stem from a human donor in good health.

The CDR3 DNA reads as TGTGCCAGCAGCTTTGGTCGACGGTCCTATGGCTACACCTTC. Translation gives CASSFGRRSYGYTF. The V and J genes are TRBV5-6 and TRBJ1-2, with unresolved D. The CDR3 has 14 residues. The V end was cut by 2 bases, the J end by 4 bases, with 12 bases between. Germline V gene data show CDR1 as SGHDT and CDR2 as YYEEEE. Variable domain in full (rest from reference TRBV5-6 and TRBJ1-2): DAGVTQSPTHLIKTRGQQVTLRCSPKSGHDTVSWYQQALGQGPQFIFQYYEEEERQRGNFPDRFSGHQFPNYSSELNVNALLLGDSALYLCASSFGRRSYGYTFGSGTRLTVV.

The chain joins TRBV9 to TRBJ1-2; TRBD1 matches 9 bases. Trimming at V came to 3 bases and at J to 9 bases, leaving 18 bases not matched to a gene. Germline V gene sequence: CDR1 SGDLS, CDR2 YYNGEE. The length of the CDR3 is 17 residues. The CDR3 region has the DNA TGTGCCAGCAGCGCCTACACTGGAACAGGGGGCGTAGTAAGCTACACCTTC. Translating it yields CASSAYTGTGGVVSYTF.

About this clone itself: Different DNA sequences within this sample yield the same CDR3. The V call is TRBV5-6, the J call TRBJ2-7; perhaps TRBD2 as D (6 bases). This CDR3 contains 14 residues. V lost 2 bases and J 1 base, leaving 10 bases between the germline ends. Germline V gene lookup returns CDR1 SGHDT and CDR2 YYEEEE. The CDR3 DNA reads TGTGCCAGCAGCTTAGGGGCGGGGTCCTACGAGCAGTACTTC. Its protein is CASSLGAGSYEQYF.

This clone was seen once. The sample carries other DNA sequences with the same CDR3. V is TRBV28 and J is TRBJ2-2; D not resolved. V lost 5 bases and J 3 bases, leaving 4 bases between the germline ends. Looked up from germline, CDR1 is MDHEN and CDR2 is SYDVKM. The CDR3 spans 12 residues. The CDR3 DNA reads as TGTGCCAGCAGTCCCGACACCGGGGAGCTGTTTTTT. It yields the protein CASSPDTGELFF.

The V call is TRBV7-3, the J call TRBJ2-2, with no clear D. CDR1 is SGHTA and CDR2 is FQGTGA in the germline V gene. The length of the CDR3 is 14 residues. With 0 bases removed from V and 7 bases from J, the gap between germline ends came to 9 bases. In DNA, the CDR3 is TGTGCCAGCAGCTTAACGGGTGGTAGCGGGGAGCTGTTTTTT. This encodes CASSLTGGSGELFF.

The gene calls are TRBV29-1 and TRBJ1-2; tentatively, D is TRBD1 (5 bases). Germline lookup yields CDR1 SQVTM and CDR2 ANQGSEA. The V end was cut by 2 bases, the J end by 6 bases, with 7 bases between. The CDR3 runs to 11 residues. The CDR3 sequence is CSVEKGHGYTF. For the CDR3, the DNA is TGCAGCGTTGAAAAGGGGCATGGCTACACCTTC.

By its share, this clone is medium-sized. J is TRBJ1-2 and V is TRBV7-5; TRBD1 is taken as the D call from the table, unchecked against the DNA. TRBV7-5 is annotated as a pseudogene. The CDR3 extends over 13 amino acids. In DNA, the CDR3 is TGTGCCAGAAGCTTAGGGACAGAGGATGGCTACACCTTC. Protein product: CARSLGTEDGYTF.

J is TRBJ2-3 and V is TRBV27, with 10 positions matching TRBD2. Germline CDR1 MNHEY, CDR2 SMNVEV (reference sequence). V lost 0 bases to trimming and J lost 2 bases; unmatched junction nucleotides: 2. This CDR3 region has 16 residues. This CDR3 is CASSLSLAGVTDTQYF. The CDR3 DNA is TGTGCCAGCAGTTTATCCCTAGCGGGGGTCACAGATACGCAGTATTTT.